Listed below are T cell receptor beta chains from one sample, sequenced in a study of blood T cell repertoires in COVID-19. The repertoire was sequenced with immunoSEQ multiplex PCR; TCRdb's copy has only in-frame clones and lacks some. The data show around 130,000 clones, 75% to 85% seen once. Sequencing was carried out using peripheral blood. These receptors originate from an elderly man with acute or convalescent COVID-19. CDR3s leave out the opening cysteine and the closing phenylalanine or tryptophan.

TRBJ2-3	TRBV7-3	ASSSNGGTGTDTQY
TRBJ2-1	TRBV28	ASSLFLGSSYNEQF
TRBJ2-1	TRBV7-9	ASSPDTSSYNEQF
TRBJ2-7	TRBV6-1	ASSEYTGQGGEY
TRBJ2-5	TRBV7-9	ASSPTFLLSETQY
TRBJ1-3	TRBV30	AGKQGLSGNTIY
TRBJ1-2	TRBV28	ASSFWAGYT
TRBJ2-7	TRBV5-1	ASSLSTGALYEQY
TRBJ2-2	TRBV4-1	ASSLAGGYTGELF
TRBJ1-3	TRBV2	ASGQDSSGNTIY
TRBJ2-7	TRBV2	ASSPGQSYEQY
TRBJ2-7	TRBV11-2	ASSLESRNEQY
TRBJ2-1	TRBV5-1	ASSQTDRTSGHNEQF
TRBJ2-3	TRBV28	ASTSRLAGGRDTQY
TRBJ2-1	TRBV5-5	ASSQGQGPYNEQF
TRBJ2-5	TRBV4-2	ASSQGLGEETQY
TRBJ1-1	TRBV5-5	ASSFNRNTEAF
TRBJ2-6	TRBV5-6	ASTLIHGSGANVLT
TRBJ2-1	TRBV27	ASSPQTPYNEQF
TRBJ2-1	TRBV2	ASTLRGGNEQF
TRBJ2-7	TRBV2	ASSRDSYEQY
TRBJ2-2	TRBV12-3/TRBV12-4	ASSLEGTGELF
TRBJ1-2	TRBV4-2	ASSQATGPTGGYGYT
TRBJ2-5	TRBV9	ASSVGEVETQY
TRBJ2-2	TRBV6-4	ASSDSPVTGTGELF
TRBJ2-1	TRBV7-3	ASSLIAGGNGEQF
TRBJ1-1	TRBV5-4	ASSSQGVDTEAF
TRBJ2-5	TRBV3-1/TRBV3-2	ASGAGVQTQY
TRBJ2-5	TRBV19	ASSQGAGETQY
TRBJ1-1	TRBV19	ASSMFSGSTEAF
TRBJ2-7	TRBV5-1	ASSLRQASYEQY